These 8 T cell receptor beta chains were all obtained from the same sample, sequenced in a study of cytomegalovirus exposure and HLA in healthy donors. The PCR contained 60 Vbeta and 13 Jbeta primers. Only in-frame clones appear in the TCRdb table, and some are missing; sequencing was by immunoSEQ multiplex PCR. The table lists about 150,000 clones, under 75% of them singletons. Material for sequencing was PBMCs. The origin of the receptors is a woman aged 40 to 50 in good health and CMV-seronegative.

The gene calls are TRBV5-4 and TRBJ1-6, with D hard to call. The CDR3 has 13 amino acids. The V end was cut by 4 bases, the J end by 8 bases, with 10 bases between. Germline V lookup: CDR1 SGHNT, CDR2 YYREEE (reference sequence). Written as DNA, the CDR3 is TGTGCCAGCAGCCCGGAGGTAGATTCACCCCTCCACTTT. It is translated as CASSPEVDSPLHF.

This chain connects TRBV28 to TRBJ1-5; 10 nucleotides match TRBD1. Trimming removed 7 bases from V and 0 bases from J; junction bases left unmatched: 6. Germline CDR1 is MDHEN and CDR2 is SYDVKM. The CDR3 is made up of 16 amino acids. In DNA, the CDR3 is TGTGCCAGCAATCGACAGGGGGCAAGTAGCAATCAGCCCCAGCATTTT. It specifies CASNRQGASSNQPQHF.

This clone was picked up one time. J is TRBJ1-6 and V is TRBV19, with 10 bases matching TRBD1. Trimming removed 8 bases from V and 7 bases from J; junction bases left unmatched: 5. This CDR3 region has 14 residues. Looked up from germline, CDR1 is LNHDA and CDR2 is SQIVND (reference sequence). The CDR3 spells CASDPGQGNSPLHF. The CDR3 DNA sequence: TGTGCCAGTGATCCGGGACAGGGGAATTCACCCCTCCACTTT.

The V gene is TRBV7-3, the J gene TRBJ2-2; a possible D gene is TRBD2 (5 bases). Trimming pared 0 bases from V and 4 bases from J, leaving 9 bases between. The CDR3 has 15 residues. CDR1 and CDR2 from the germline V gene are SGHTA and FQGTGA. CDR3 sequence reads: CASSLTRGSTGELFF. Written as DNA, the CDR3 is TGTGCCAGCAGCTTAACTCGAGGGTCCACCGGGGAGCTGTTTTTT.

This clone was counted only a few times. The chain employs TRBV5-1 and TRBJ2-3, with 9 bases that match TRBD2. This CDR3 is 16 amino acids long. J gave up 0 bases and V 4 bases, and 6 bases lay outside the gene matches. The germline CDR1 and CDR2 sequences are SGHRS and YFSETQ. The CDR3 coding sequence is TGCGCCAGCAGCCCGCCGGCGGGGGGGAGCACAGATACGCAGTATTTT. It specifies CASSPPAGGSTDTQYF.

This clone came up a few times. The rearrangement uses TRBV28 and TRBJ2-7; 8 bases fit TRBD1. Germline V gene lookup returns CDR1 MDHEN and CDR2 SYDVKM. There are 15 residues in the CDR3. V dropped 4 bases and J dropped 2; count of bases not matched to a gene: 7. CDR3 region: CASSSTGGETYEQYF. DNA for the CDR3: TGTGCCAGCAGTTCTACAGGGGGAGAAACCTACGAGCAGTACTTC.

The chain uses TRBV11-1 and TRBJ2-7; TRBD2 aligns across 7 bases. After removal of 4 bases from V and 5 bases from J, the junction contained 2 bases not matched to a gene. Germline loops: CDR1 SGHAT, CDR2 FQDESV (reference sequence). CDR3 length: 12 residues. Here the CDR3 reads CASSSGGNEQYF. Written as DNA, the CDR3 is TGTGCCAGCAGCTCCGGGGGGAACGAGCAGTACTTC. Based on the CDR3 plus reference TRBV11-1 and TRBJ2-7, the full variable domain is EAEVAQSPRYKITEKSQAVAFWCDPISGHATLYWYRQILGQGPELLVQFQDESVVDDSQLPKDRFSAERLKGVDSTLKIQPAELGDSAMYLCASSSGGNEQYFGPGTRLTVT.

The rearrangement uses TRBV6-1 and TRBJ1-2, with D possibly being TRBD1 (6 bases). V was clipped by 7 bases and J by 4 bases, with 16 bases between them. Germline CDR1 is MNHNS and CDR2 is SASEGT. The CDR3 loop spans 14 amino acids. The CDR3 DNA reads TGTGCCAGCACCACTCGCCAGGGGATCTATGGCTACACCTTC. Its translation is CASTTRQGIYGYTF.